The rows below give T cell receptor beta chains drawn from one sample of a study of technical replicates of blood from several donors. Libraries were prepared by immunoSEQ multiplex PCR; TCRdb keeps only in-frame clonotypes and omits some of them. Here the sample spans about 98,000 clones, approximately 94% being singletons. Sequencing was performed on T cells isolated from PBMCs. The source of these receptors is a human donor in good health. CDR3s leave out the opening cysteine and the closing phenylalanine or tryptophan. The order of the fields is J gene, V gene, CDR3 protein.

J gene: TRBJ2-5; V gene: TRBV29-1; CDR3 protein: SVPRTGGWETQY
J gene: TRBJ2-7; V gene: TRBV11-3; CDR3 protein: ASSGGLGELY
J gene: TRBJ2-7; V gene: TRBV7-2; CDR3 protein: ASSLTSGSSYEQY
J gene: TRBJ1-6; V gene: TRBV10-3; CDR3 protein: AISESGGNSPLH
J gene: TRBJ2-7; V gene: TRBV29-1; CDR3 protein: SARAPPHYEQY
J gene: TRBJ2-5; V gene: TRBV28; CDR3 protein: ASSLSPGTSGRGETQY
J gene: TRBJ1-2; V gene: TRBV5-1; CDR3 protein: ASSLVGANYGYT
J gene: TRBJ2-7; V gene: TRBV18; CDR3 protein: ASSQQGEQY
J gene: TRBJ1-5; V gene: TRBV27; CDR3 protein: ASSVPGVQPQH
J gene: TRBJ2-5; V gene: TRBV27; CDR3 protein: ASSPGLQETQY
J gene: TRBJ2-7; V gene: TRBV14; CDR3 protein: ASSQASLHSSYEQY
J gene: TRBJ2-3; V gene: TRBV9; CDR3 protein: ASSAGQGVTDTQY
J gene: TRBJ1-6; V gene: TRBV25-1; CDR3 protein: ASSQGARGDSPLH
J gene: TRBJ1-3; V gene: TRBV10-1; CDR3 protein: ASSLRRAGNTIY
J gene: TRBJ1-1; V gene: TRBV6-5; CDR3 protein: ASRTGRNTEAF
J gene: TRBJ2-7; V gene: TRBV11-2; CDR3 protein: ASSGSGTSGSYEQY
J gene: TRBJ2-7; V gene: TRBV5-4; CDR3 protein: ASSLGGGAGEQY
J gene: TRBJ1-5; V gene: TRBV7-2; CDR3 protein: ASSLLGRGTQH
J gene: TRBJ2-5; V gene: TRBV15; CDR3 protein: ATSRGTGGSQETQY
J gene: TRBJ2-7; V gene: TRBV4-1; CDR3 protein: ASSQDSGQGYEQY
J gene: TRBJ1-4; V gene: TRBV19; CDR3 protein: ASSKRAMEKLF
J gene: TRBJ2-7; V gene: TRBV10-3; CDR3 protein: AISELERTGGYEQY
J gene: TRBJ1-5; V gene: TRBV6-4; CDR3 protein: ASSDGTGGQPQH
J gene: TRBJ2-7; V gene: TRBV30; CDR3 protein: AWQGQGTYEQY
J gene: TRBJ2-5; V gene: TRBV2; CDR3 protein: ASSVSPRSGGNQETQY
J gene: TRBJ1-1; V gene: TRBV7-9; CDR3 protein: ASSLSRELNTEAF
J gene: TRBJ1-2; V gene: TRBV19; CDR3 protein: ASSMSDRSRHGYT
J gene: TRBJ1-2; V gene: TRBV6-1; CDR3 protein: ASSESIYRNYGYT
J gene: TRBJ2-2; V gene: TRBV6-6; CDR3 protein: ASSSGGLNTGELF
J gene: TRBJ2-1; V gene: TRBV30; CDR3 protein: AWSSIRTSGWRSYNEQF
J gene: TRBJ2-7; V gene: TRBV29-1; CDR3 protein: SALSRSPWRGTSGGQSSYEQY
J gene: TRBJ1-2; V gene: TRBV6-4; CDR3 protein: ASIRTGGKWYGYT
J gene: TRBJ2-7; V gene: TRBV18; CDR3 protein: ASSPELVQY
J gene: TRBJ2-7; V gene: TRBV2; CDR3 protein: ASSTYGGAYEQY
J gene: TRBJ2-1; V gene: TRBV28; CDR3 protein: ASLRSSGNSYNEQF
J gene: TRBJ2-3; V gene: TRBV5-6; CDR3 protein: ASSSGDTQY
J gene: TRBJ2-2; V gene: TRBV6-5; CDR3 protein: ASRLAGFTTGELF
J gene: TRBJ2-1; V gene: TRBV28; CDR3 protein: ASKHSYNEQF
J gene: TRBJ1-3; V gene: TRBV7-9; CDR3 protein: ASSLGQGNTIY
J gene: TRBJ2-2; V gene: TRBV9; CDR3 protein: ASRLSGVAGELF
J gene: TRBJ2-7; V gene: TRBV21-1; CDR3 protein: ASRIYPRRGFGSSYEQY
J gene: TRBJ1-3; V gene: TRBV5-1; CDR3 protein: ASSGGISGNTIY
J gene: TRBJ1-1; V gene: TRBV13; CDR3 protein: ASSLGTDEAF
J gene: TRBJ1-5; V gene: TRBV18; CDR3 protein: ASSPFDQPQH
J gene: TRBJ2-7; V gene: TRBV30; CDR3 protein: AWSAAGYEQY
J gene: TRBJ2-5; V gene: TRBV6-1; CDR3 protein: ASSVAGKETQY
J gene: TRBJ2-7; V gene: TRBV28; CDR3 protein: ASTTVLNEQY
J gene: TRBJ2-2; V gene: TRBV9; CDR3 protein: ASEGPGTGELF
J gene: TRBJ2-5; V gene: TRBV6-6; CDR3 protein: ASSPGTSDETQY
J gene: TRBJ2-7; V gene: TRBV11-3; CDR3 protein: ASSHRDSKSYEQY
J gene: TRBJ2-1; V gene: TRBV27; CDR3 protein: ASARGGRGNYNEQF
J gene: TRBJ1-3; V gene: TRBV4-1; CDR3 protein: ASSPPGINTIY
J gene: TRBJ2-2; V gene: TRBV28; CDR3 protein: ASILKGSRGTPTGELF
J gene: TRBJ2-7; V gene: TRBV5-1; CDR3 protein: ASSLTASGGYEQY
J gene: TRBJ2-1; V gene: TRBV11-2; CDR3 protein: ASSLQNRVGYNEQF
J gene: TRBJ1-1; V gene: TRBV5-6; CDR3 protein: ASSFRVGTEAF
J gene: TRBJ2-2; V gene: TRBV10-1; CDR3 protein: ASSETAGRNTGELF